Following are 29 T cell receptor beta chains from one sample sequenced in a study of blood T cell repertoires in COVID-19. The data were produced by immunoSEQ multiplex PCR, yet TCRdb's version contains in-frame clones alone and is incomplete. Of about 120,000 clones listed, 75% to 90% were seen once; the top ten hold approximately 2.3%. Input material: peripheral blood. These receptors came from a man aged 25-40 years with acute or convalescent COVID-19.

In this sample, this clone turned up a few times. This chain joins TRBV9 and TRBJ2-1, with 8 nucleotides matching TRBD2. Germline lookup yields CDR1 SGDLS and CDR2 YYNGEE. The CDR3 sequence is 15 residues long. V was pared by 4 bases and J by 5 bases, with 8 bases of the junction left unmatched. CDR3 nucleotide sequence: TGTGCCAGCAGCCCAAAGCGGGGGCGCGACAATGAGCAGTTCTTC. This encodes CASSPKRGRDNEQFF.

This chain uses TRBV2 with TRBJ2-5, with a weak D call TRBD2 (5 bases). Trimming stripped 2 bases from V and 5 bases from J, with 18 bases between. There are 16 residues in the CDR3. Germline V gene sequence: CDR1 SNHLY, CDR2 FYNNEI. CDR3 loop: CASSESRLARRETQYF. In nucleotides, the CDR3 is TGTGCCAGCAGTGAATCCCGCCTAGCCCGGCGGGAGACCCAGTACTTC.

Only one count was recorded for this clone. The chain recombines TRBV19 with TRBJ2-3, with 12 nucleotides matching TRBD2. The V and J ends lost 3 bases and 2 bases, in that order; junction bases with no gene match: 12. The CDR3 sequence is 19 residues long. Germline V CDR1 and CDR2: LNHDA, SQIVND (reference sequence). The CDR3, as DNA: TGTGCCAGTAGTATGAGACTAGCGGGGGCGAAGATCCTCACAGATACGCAGTATTTT. This translates into CASSMRLAGAKILTDTQYF. The whole variable domain, remainder taken from reference TRBV19 and TRBJ2-3, is DGGITQSPKYLFRKEGQNVTLSCEQNLNHDAMYWYRQDPGQGLRLIYYSQIVNDFQKGDIAEGYSVSREKKESFPLTVTSAQKNPTAFYLCASSMRLAGAKILTDTQYFGPGTRLTVL.

This clone was seen only once. The junction shows a germline mismatch at one end, possibly a read error. The CDR3 sequence: CASSFFGTSRDF. In nucleotides, the CDR3 is TGTGCCAGCAGTTTTTTTGGGACTAGCCGGGATTTT. The genes are TRBV12-3 or TRBV12-4 and TRBJ2-3; 9 bases fit TRBD2. This CDR3 is 12 amino acids long.

The chain recombines TRBV5-6 with TRBJ2-1; 10 bases fit TRBD2. V was clipped by 0 bases and J by 7 bases; unmatched bases: 13. The CDR3 has 18 residues. Per germline, CDR1 SGHDT and CDR2 YYEEEE. The CDR3 here is CASSLGLAGDMMGNEQFF. In DNA form, the CDR3 reads TGTGCCAGCAGCTTGGGGCTAGCGGGGGACATGATGGGGAATGAGCAGTTCTTC.

CDR3 DNA: TGTGCCAGCCTCGGAGGGCCGATCCGAGATGAGCAGTTCTTC. Its translation: CASLGGPIRDEQFF. V gene TRBV19 combines with J gene TRBJ2-1; TRBD2 might be the D (6 bases). With 9 bases removed from V and 8 bases from J, the gap between germline ends came to 20 bases. Germline CDR1 is LNHDA and CDR2 is SQIVND (reference sequence). The CDR3 covers 14 residues. Full variable domain (outside the CDR3, taken from reference TRBV19 and TRBJ2-1): DGGITQSPKYLFRKEGQNVTLSCEQNLNHDAMYWYRQDPGQGLRLIYYSQIVNDFQKGDIAEGYSVSREKKESFPLTVTSAQKNPTAFYLCASLGGPIRDEQFFGPGTRLTVL.

The chain employs TRBV27 and TRBJ2-5; 10 bases match TRBD2. Germline lookup yields CDR1 MNHEY and CDR2 SMNVEV (reference sequence). The V gene end was trimmed by 6 bases and the J gene end by 1 base; junction bases not matched to a gene: 5. This CDR3 contains 15 residues. The CDR3 is CASSLAGATQETQYF. Here the CDR3 DNA reads TGTGCCAGCAGCCTAGCGGGGGCCACCCAAGAGACCCAGTACTTC.

This clone has a single count. The chain recombines TRBV19 with TRBJ2-3, with 11 bases matching TRBD2. Trimming took 7 bases from V and 6 from J; bases not matched to a gene: 6. This CDR3 contains 14 residues. Germline V gene data show CDR1 as LNHDA and CDR2 as SQIVND (reference sequence). In DNA form, the CDR3 reads TGTGCCAGTAAAACTAGCGGGAGAGAGGATACGCAGTATTTT. It translates to CASKTSGREDTQYF.

This chain links TRBV2 with TRBJ2-1; D not resolved. Germline CDR1 reads SNHLY; CDR2 reads FYNNEI. V shed 1 base and J shed 4 bases, with 5 bases lying between them. The CDR3 has 13 residues. The CDR3 DNA follows: TGTGCCAGCAGTGAAGGGCAGTACAATGAGCAGTTCTTC. Its translation: CASSEGQYNEQFF. Full variable domain (outside the CDR3, taken from reference TRBV2 and TRBJ2-1): EPEVTQTPSHQVTQMGQEVILRCVPISNHLYFYWYRQILGQKVEFLVSFYNNEISEKSEIFDDQFSVERPDGSNFTLKIRSTKLEDSAMYFCASSEGQYNEQFFGPGTRLTVL.

The chain has TRBV30 and TRBJ2-3; maybe TRBD1 (5 bases). The V and J ends lost 1 base and 0 bases respectively, with 8 bases between them. The CDR3 contains 14 residues. The germline V gene has CDR1 GTSNPN and CDR2 SVGIG (reference sequence). The CDR3 nucleotides read TGTGCCTGGAGTGCAGGGCCTAGCACAGATACGCAGTATTTT. This sequence encodes CAWSAGPSTDTQYF.

About this clone itself: At the DNA level, this CDR3 is encoded by other sequences in the same sample as well. The chain uses TRBV29-1 and TRBJ2-1, with 7 positions matching TRBD2. Germline trimming cut 7 bases from V and 7 bases from J; bases unmatched to any gene: 1. Germline loops: CDR1 SQVTM, CDR2 ANQGSEA. This CDR3 is 10 amino acids long. The DNA for the CDR3 is TGCAGCGCCGGGGGGAATGAGCAGTTCTTC. As protein: CSAGGNEQFF.

In its sample, this clone was seen once. V and J are TRBV6-2 or TRBV6-3 and TRBJ2-7; D is undetermined. Trimming removed 6 bases from V and 0 bases from J, with 15 bases in between. Germline V lookup: CDR1 MNHEY, CDR2 SVGEGT. The CDR3 contains 15 residues. CDR3 in amino acids: CASSRSLQSSYEQYF. CDR3 coding DNA: TGTGCCAGCAGCCGATCCCTACAGAGCTCCTACGAGCAGTACTTC.

V gene TRBV24-1 combines with J gene TRBJ2-1, with 9 bases lining up with TRBD1. The V gene's germline CDR1 is KGHDR and CDR2 SFDVKD. V gave up 5 bases and J gave up 8 bases; unmatched junction bases: 6. This CDR3 region has 14 residues. This CDR3 is CATSGGTGIDEQFF. For the CDR3, the DNA is TGTGCCACCAGTGGTGGGACAGGGATCGATGAGCAGTTCTTC.

This clone was counted a single time. The J gene is TRBJ1-6, the V gene TRBV6-6; D is ambiguous. Trimming shortened V by 0 bases and J by 10 bases, and 13 bases separated the two germline ends. CDR3 length: 15 amino acids. Germline V gene lookup returns CDR1 MNHNY and CDR2 SVGAGI (reference sequence). In DNA form, the CDR3 reads TGTGCCAGCAGTTACTCAGAGGGAGGTTGGTCACCCCTCCACTTT. It codes for CASSYSEGGWSPLHF.

This chain connects TRBV7-3 to TRBJ2-7; maybe TRBD1 (5 bases). V dropped 3 bases and J dropped 3 bases, with 9 bases sitting between them. The CDR3 consists of 13 residues. From germline, CDR1 is SGHTA and CDR2 FQGTGA. The CDR3 sequence: CASSLTDGYEQYF. CDR3 sequence (DNA): TGTGCCAGCAGCTTGACAGATGGCTACGAGCAGTACTTC. The full variable domain, rest sourced from reference TRBV7-3 and TRBJ2-7, is GAGVSQTPSNKVTEKGKYVELRCDPISGHTALYWYRQSLGQGPEFLIYFQGTGAADDSGLPNDRFFAVRPEGSVSTLKIQRTERGDSAVYLCASSLTDGYEQYFGPGTRLTVT.

The V and J genes are TRBV6-5 and TRBJ2-7, with TRBD2 identical over 15 bases. Looked up from germline, CDR1 is MNHEY and CDR2 is SVGAGI. The V segment lost 5 bases and the J segment 10 bases; nucleotides outside the gene matches: 3. This CDR3 is built from 13 residues. CDR3 in DNA: TGTGCCAGCAGTCCGGGACTAGCGGGAGGACAGTACGTC. Its protein product is CASSPGLAGGQYV.

The CDR3 loop reads CASSLLAPRHRRRETQYF. CDR3 bases: TGTGCCAGCAGCTTGTTAGCCCCTAGGCACCGCCGGAGGGAGACCCAGTACTTC. The rearrangement links TRBV11-2 to TRBJ2-5; the D gene is possibly TRBD2 (5 bases). V was pared by 3 bases and J by 5 bases, with 25 bases between. This CDR3 region has 18 residues. Looked up from germline, CDR1 is SGHAT and CDR2 is FQNNGV. Based on the CDR3 plus reference TRBV11-2 and TRBJ2-5, the full variable domain is EAGVAQSPRYKIIEKRQSVAFWCNPISGHATLYWYQQILGQGPKLLIQFQNNGVVDDSQLPKDRFSAERLKGVDSTLKIQPAKLEDSAVYLCASSLLAPRHRRRETQYFGPGTRLLVL.

The genes are TRBV5-5 and TRBJ1-5; D is undetermined. Deletions cut 4 bases from V and 7 bases from J, with 15 bases between. The CDR3 length is 14 residues. CDR1 SGHKS and CDR2 YYEKEE come from the germline V gene (reference sequence). CDR3 nucleotide sequence: TGTGCCAGCAGCCCCCGGCCGGAGGGACAGCCCCAGCATTTT. This translates into CASSPRPEGQPQHF.

The rearrangement links TRBV12-5 to TRBJ2-5; TRBD2 agrees at 9 bases. The germline V gene encodes CDR1 LGHNT and CDR2 FRNRAP. V lost 7 bases, J lost 2 bases, and 8 bases stayed unmatched. The CDR3 runs to 15 residues. The CDR3 DNA reads as TGTGCTAGTGTTACTCGCGGGGGGGAACAAGAGACCCAGTACTTC. It is translated as CASVTRGGEQETQYF.

The chain is built from TRBV14 and TRBJ2-1, with TRBD2 matching 7 bases. V lost 4 bases to trimming and J lost 10 bases; unmatched junction nucleotides: 13. The germline V gene encodes CDR1 SGHDN and CDR2 FVKESK. This CDR3 spans 15 amino acids. The DNA of the CDR3 is TGTGCCAGCAGCCCCCTTGAGGCGGGGGTCAAAGAGCAGTTCTTC. It specifies CASSPLEAGVKEQFF.

The table lists this clone with a count of one. The chain recombines TRBV6-1 with TRBJ1-6; D call uncertain. This CDR3 region has 16 residues. Trimming stripped 2 bases from V and 2 bases from J, with 10 bases between. Germline values: CDR1 MNHNS, CDR2 SASEGT. The CDR3: CASSETRGAYNSPLHF. The CDR3 region has the DNA TGTGCCAGCAGTGAAACCCGAGGTGCCTATAATTCACCCCTCCACTTT.

The J gene is TRBJ2-1, the V gene TRBV25-1; 15 nucleotides match TRBD2. Germline V gives CDR1 MGHDK, CDR2 SYGVNS. The CDR3 is 17 residues long. Trimming cost V 8 bases and J 2 bases; bases outside gene matches: 7. CDR3 in DNA: TGTGCCAGCGGGGGACTAGCGGGAGGACTAGCCTACAATGAGCAGTTCTTC. Amino acids: CASGGLAGGLAYNEQFF.

The CDR3 region has the DNA TGTGCCAGCAGCCCGGCGGGGGGGCGGACTGAAGCTTTCTTT. This encodes CASSPAGGRTEAFF. This rearrangement joins TRBV5-4 to TRBJ1-1, with D possibly being TRBD1 (6 bases). The CDR3 is made up of 14 amino acids. Deletions cut 4 bases from V and 5 bases from J, with 15 bases between. Germline assignment: CDR1 SGHNT and CDR2 YYREEE (reference sequence).

The chain employs TRBV29-1 and TRBJ2-2; 16 nucleotides match TRBD2. The CDR3 is made up of 17 amino acids. Germline-derived CDR1 and CDR2 are SQVTM and ANQGSEA. The V and J ends lost 7 bases and 6 bases, in that order; junction bases with no gene match: 11. CDR3 in amino acids: CSASGLAGGPGPGELFF. CDR3 DNA: TGCAGCGCCTCGGGACTAGCGGGAGGGCCGGGGCCCGGGGAGCTGTTTTTT.

CDR3 bases: TGTGCCAGCAGCTTAGGTATCGGGCAGGGTGGCGAGCAGTACTTC. This sequence encodes CASSLGIGQGGEQYF. The chain joins TRBV11-2 to TRBJ2-7; a weak D match, TRBD1 (5 bases). Trimming removed 1 base from V and 6 bases from J, with 16 bases in between. This CDR3 has 15 residues. The germline V gene encodes CDR1 SGHAT and CDR2 FQNNGV.

This chain joins TRBV3-1 (or the pseudogene TRBV3-2) and TRBJ2-1; 8 nucleotides align to TRBD2. Germline-derived CDR1 and CDR2 are LGHDT and YNNKEL (reference sequence). With 8 bases clipped from V and 4 bases from J, the junction kept 7 bases outside the gene matches. The CDR3 loop spans 14 amino acids. The CDR3 region is CASVPGGGYNEQFF. The DNA for the CDR3 is TGTGCCAGCGTCCCGGGAGGGGGATACAATGAGCAGTTCTTC.

The rearrangement links TRBV19 to TRBJ2-5; TRBD2 aligns across 8 bases. CDR1 is LNHDA and CDR2 is SQIVND in the germline V gene (reference sequence). Trimming took 4 bases from V and 5 from J; bases not matched to a gene: 12. This CDR3 region has 16 residues. The CDR3 coding sequence is TGTGCCAGTAGTACACTTAGCGGGAACCGCCGTGAGACCCAGTACTTC. Its translation is CASSTLSGNRRETQYF.

The chain has TRBV19 and TRBJ2-1; 10 positions match TRBD2. Per the germline V gene, CDR1 is LNHDA and CDR2 is SQIVND (reference sequence). Losses at the gene ends were 0 bases for V and 4 bases for J; bases not matched to a gene: 12. This CDR3 region has 19 residues. The CDR3 DNA reads as TGTGCCAGTAGTATAGATAATGGGCTAGCGGGGGAGCTATACAATGAGCAGTTCTTC. Translating it yields CASSIDNGLAGELYNEQFF.

This clone came up once. The gene calls are TRBV7-3 and TRBJ2-3, with 9 bases matching TRBD2. This CDR3 region has 16 residues. The germline V gene has CDR1 SGHTA and CDR2 FQGTGA. J gave up 4 bases and V 2 bases, and 7 bases lay outside the gene matches. CDR3 coding DNA: TGTGCCAGCAGCTTAGGGGCTAGCGGGGTTGCAGATACGCAGTATTTT. This encodes CASSLGASGVADTQYF. The whole variable domain, filled in from reference TRBV7-3 and TRBJ2-3, reads GAGVSQTPSNKVTEKGKYVELRCDPISGHTALYWYRQSLGQGPEFLIYFQGTGAADDSGLPNDRFFAVRPEGSVSTLKIQRTERGDSAVYLCASSLGASGVADTQYFGPGTRLTVL.